These T cell receptor beta chains were read from a single sample in a study of blood T cell repertoires in COVID-19. TCRdb's copy holds only in-frame clones and misses some; the assay was immunoSEQ multiplex PCR. The sample contains roughly 62,000 clones, 85% to 90% of which appear only once. The sample taken for sequencing was peripheral blood. Receptor source: a man in his 70s with acute or convalescent COVID-19. Each CDR3 is given with its conserved first and last residue. D genes are given only for firm matches. Not every row has a clone size; where given, it reads once, few, many or a size class.

j_gene | v_gene | abundance | d_gene | CDR3aa | CDR3nt
TRBJ2-1 | TRBV19 | NA | NA | CASSIARELLF | TGTGCCAGTAGTATAGCACGTGAGCTGCTCTTC
TRBJ1-2 | TRBV5-4 | NA | TRBD1 | CASSSWTGVPYGYTF | TGTGCCAGCAGCTCCTGGACAGGGGTACCCTATGGCTACACCTTC
TRBJ1-2 | TRBV6-5 | NA | NA | CASSPEMERSYTF | TGTGCCAGCAGCCCCGAGATGGAGAGGAGCTACACCTTC
TRBJ2-1 | TRBV24-1 | NA | NA | CAISRDTYNEQFF | TGTGCCATTTCCCGGGACACTTACAATGAGCAGTTCTTC
TRBJ1-1 | TRBV11-2 | NA | NA | CASSFLHEAFF | TGTGCCAGCAGCTTTTTACATGAAGCTTTCTTT
TRBJ2-3 | TRBV3-1/TRBV3-2 | NA | NA | CASSPFGRAESYTDTQYF | TGTGCCAGCAGCCCATTTGGGAGAGCGGAGAGCTACACAGATACGCAGTATTTT
TRBJ1-2 | TRBV3-1/TRBV3-2 | once | NA | CASSQEAIVRYGYTF | TGTGCCAGCAGCCAAGAGGCTATCGTGCGGTATGGCTACACCTTC
TRBJ2-7 | TRBV5-1 | NA | TRBD1 | CASSIGQGNEQYF | TGCGCCAGCAGCATAGGACAGGGGAACGAGCAGTACTTC
TRBJ1-1 | TRBV28 | NA | TRBD1 | CASRVRDREVSDTEAFF | TGTGCCAGCAGGGTTCGGGACAGGGAGGTATCGGACACTGAAGCTTTCTTT
TRBJ1-4 | TRBV10-1 | NA | TRBD1 | CASSGSGTERNEKLFF | TGCGCCAGCAGTGGATCAGGGACAGAGAGAAATGAAAAACTGTTTTTT
TRBJ2-5 | TRBV10-1 | NA | NA | CASSRRQAEETQYF | TGCGCCAGCAGCCGCCGACAGGCCGAAGAGACCCAGTACTTC
TRBJ2-7 | TRBV6-5 | NA | NA | CASSLRGSYEQYF | TGTGCCAGCAGTCTCCGCGGGTCCTACGAGCAGTACTTC
TRBJ1-5 | TRBV6-6 | NA | NA | CASSLRVSNQPQHF | TGTGCCAGCAGTTTGAGGGTTAGCAATCAGCCCCAGCATTTT
TRBJ1-3 | TRBV5-4 | few | NA | CASSQGIGTGNTIYF | TGTGCCAGCAGCCAGGGAATTGGGACTGGAAACACCATATATTTT
TRBJ1-4 | TRBV28 | NA | TRBD1 | CASRWGTGTNEKLFF | TGTGCCAGCAGGTGGGGGACAGGGACTAATGAAAAACTGTTTTTT
TRBJ1-1 | TRBV25-1 | NA | TRBD1 | CASRDRGAGLAFF | TGTGCCAGCCGTGACAGGGGAGCTGGGTTAGCTTTCTTT
TRBJ1-1 | TRBV25-1 | NA | TRBD1 | CASSETGQGGTEAFF | TGTGCCAGCAGTGAGACCGGACAGGGAGGGACTGAAGCTTTCTTT
TRBJ2-7 | TRBV5-1 | once | TRBD1 | CASSFQPGQGAYEQYF | TGCGCCAGCAGCTTCCAGCCCGGACAGGGGGCGTACGAGCAGTACTTC
TRBJ2-7 | TRBV5-1 | NA | TRBD2 | CASSKGTSGDYEQYF | TGCGCCAGCAGCAAAGGGACTAGCGGGGACTACGAGCAGTACTTC
TRBJ2-5 | TRBV5-1 | NA | NA | CASRTDQETQYF | TGCGCCAGCAGAACGGACCAAGAGACCCAGTACTTC
TRBJ2-3 | TRBV6-5 | NA | NA | CASSLRSGDTQYF | TGTGCCAGCAGTCTTCGGTCGGGTGATACGCAGTATTTT
TRBJ1-6 | TRBV4-1 | NA | NA | CASSQALQGRGSPLHF | TGCGCCAGCAGCCAAGCCCTACAGGGAAGAGGATCACCCCTCCACTTT
TRBJ2-3 | TRBV2 | NA | TRBD1 | CASSLGTARTDTQYF | TGTGCCAGCAGTCTCGGGACAGCCCGCACAGATACGCAGTATTTT
TRBJ1-1 | TRBV9 | NA | NA | CASSVGPSTEAFF | TGTGCCAGCAGCGTAGGCCCGAGTACTGAAGCTTTCTTT
TRBJ2-3 | TRBV19 | NA | TRBD2 | CASSIEAGGPRDTQYF | TGTGCCAGTAGTATAGAAGCGGGAGGGCCCAGGGATACGCAGTATTTT
TRBJ1-3 | TRBV2 | medium-sized | NA | CASSEGGSNTIYF | TGTGCCAGCAGTGAAGGCGGGTCGAACACCATATATTTT
TRBJ1-1 | TRBV14 | NA | NA | CASSQAGRRGTEAFF | TGTGCCAGCAGCCAAGCTGGACGCCGCGGGACTGAAGCTTTCTTT
TRBJ2-2 | TRBV6-5 | NA | NA | CASEALTGYTGELFF | TGTGCCAGCGAAGCCCTAACAGGTTACACCGGGGAGCTGTTTTTT
TRBJ1-6 | TRBV19 | once | NA | CASSISDNSPLHF | TGTGCCAGTAGTATCTCCGATAATTCACCCCTCCACTTT
TRBJ1-1 | TRBV10-1 | NA | TRBD1 | CASSEGTGNTEAFF | TGCGCCAGCAGTGAGGGGACAGGGAACACTGAAGCTTTCTTT
TRBJ1-6 | TRBV18 | NA | NA | CASSPDTDNSPLHF | TGTGCCAGCTCACCCGACACCGATAATTCACCCCTCCACTTT
TRBJ1-2 | TRBV27 | NA | TRBD1 | CASTAYGQGSGYTF | TGTGCCAGCACCGCTTACGGACAGGGTTCTGGCTACACCTTC
TRBJ2-1 | TRBV7-9 | NA | NA | CASSWPGTDTWDNEQFF | TGTGCCAGCAGCTGGCCCGGTACGGACACCTGGGACAATGAGCAGTTCTTC
TRBJ1-2 | TRBV5-1 | NA | NA | CASSLYGRGMDGYTF | TGCGCCAGCAGCTTGTACGGCAGGGGAATGGATGGCTACACCTTC
TRBJ2-6 | TRBV6-1 | NA | TRBD1 | CASSERLGQRTSGANVLTF | TGTGCCAGCAGTGAGAGATTGGGACAGAGAACCTCTGGGGCCAACGTCCTGACTTTC
TRBJ2-5 | TRBV3-1/TRBV3-2 | NA | NA | CASSHAGGETQYF | TGTGCCAGCAGCCACGCAGGAGGAGAGACCCAGTACTTC
TRBJ2-1 | TRBV12-3/TRBV12-4 | few | NA | CASSRGANEQFF | TGTGCCAGCAGTCGGGGGGCCAATGAGCAGTTCTTC
TRBJ2-5 | TRBV5-1 | NA | TRBD1 | CASSATGSETQYF | TGCGCCAGCAGCGCGACAGGGAGTGAGACCCAGTACTTC
TRBJ1-4 | TRBV25-1 | once | TRBD1 | CASSSSLSPQGRKLFF | TGTGCCAGCAGTTCGTCTCTTAGTCCACAGGGGAGAAAACTGTTTTTT
TRBJ2-3 | TRBV7-6 | NA | TRBD1 | CASSLAQGGRDTQYF | TGTGCCAGCAGCTTAGCACAGGGGGGTCGAGATACGCAGTATTTT
TRBJ1-2 | TRBV7-9 | medium-sized | NA | CASSLDQGSIFGYTF | TGTGCCAGCAGCTTAGATCAGGGGAGCATCTTTGGCTACACCTTC
TRBJ1-1 | TRBV2 | NA | NA | CASSEFGARAEAFF | TGTGCCAGCAGTGAATTTGGTGCTCGAGCTGAAGCTTTCTTT
TRBJ2-1 | TRBV2 | NA | NA | CASIPDPSAVNEQFF | TGTGCCAGCATCCCGGATCCCTCTGCGGTCAATGAGCAGTTCTTC
TRBJ2-7 | TRBV4-1 | once | TRBD2 | CASSQVLYGAGVPYEQYF | TGCGCCAGCAGCCAAGTCTTATACGGAGCGGGAGTACCCTACGAGCAGTACTTC
TRBJ2-7 | TRBV5-4 | NA | TRBD2 | CASSLAMGGESYEQYF | TGTGCCAGCAGCTTGGCGATGGGAGGGGAATCCTACGAGCAGTACTTC
TRBJ2-5 | TRBV29-1 | NA | TRBD2 | CSVVVAGRGETQYF | TGCAGCGTTGTGGTAGCGGGGAGGGGAGAGACCCAGTACTTC
TRBJ2-7 | TRBV23-1 | NA | NA | CASSQSLSGRVYEQYF | TGCGCCAGCAGTCAATCGCTTTCGGGAAGGGTGTACGAGCAGTACTTC
TRBJ2-4 | TRBV7-8 | NA | NA | CASSLDLSGDENF | TGTGCCAGCAGCTTAGACCTGTCGGGAGATGAGAACTTC
TRBJ2-5 | TRBV6-5 | NA | TRBD2 | CASSLGGISETQYF | TGTGCCAGCAGTCTCGGGGGGATTTCGGAGACCCAGTACTTC
TRBJ2-3 | TRBV11-3 | once | TRBD2 | CASSRRTSGRAGTQYF | TGTGCCAGCAGCCGTCGGACTAGCGGGAGGGCCGGGACGCAGTATTTT
TRBJ1-6 | TRBV27 | NA | NA | CASSRRFSDNSPLHF | TGTGCCAGCAGCCGCAGGTTCTCAGATAATTCACCCCTCCACTTT
TRBJ2-7 | TRBV5-1 | NA | TRBD2 | CASSLEAGSFSYEQYF | TGCGCCAGCAGCCTCGAAGCGGGGTCCTTCTCCTACGAGCAGTACTTC
TRBJ1-4 | TRBV3-1/TRBV3-2 | NA | TRBD1 | CASSLGQGKSEKLFF | TGTGCCAGCAGCCTAGGACAGGGGAAGAGCGAAAAACTGTTTTTT
TRBJ1-2 | TRBV29-1 | once | NA | CSVNGNANYGYTF | TGCAGCGTTAACGGTAACGCAAACTATGGCTACACCTTC
TRBJ1-2 | TRBV5-1 | NA | TRBD1 | CASSPDRGKGYTF | TGCGCCAGCAGCCCCGACAGGGGTAAAGGCTACACCTTC
TRBJ1-4 | TRBV11-2 | NA | NA | CASSLGGEKLFF | TGTGCCAGCAGCTTAGGTGGCGAAAAACTGTTTTTT
TRBJ2-2 | TRBV27 | NA | NA | CASSLSWGHTGELFF | TGTGCCAGCAGTTTATCGTGGGGGCACACCGGGGAGCTGTTTTTT
TRBJ2-3 | TRBV5-1 | NA | TRBD2 | CASSVPLAGGPDTQYF | TGCGCCAGCAGCGTTCCTCTAGCGGGGGGGCCGGATACGCAGTATTTT
TRBJ1-2 | TRBV30 | once | NA | CAWSVVSAGYTF | TGTGCCTGGAGTGTAGTGAGCGCGGGCTACACCTTC